A single sample gave rise to the 18 T cell receptor beta chains below, sequenced in a study of blood T cell repertoires in COVID-19. Libraries were prepared by immunoSEQ multiplex PCR; TCRdb keeps only in-frame clonotypes and omits some of them. This sample has 90,000 or so clones, with around 88% found just once. Sequences were obtained from peripheral blood. The receptors here all came from a human donor in a cohort sampled during active COVID-19.

V gene TRBV11-2 combines with J gene TRBJ2-2; the match to TRBD1 covers 7 bases. Germline CDR1 and CDR2: SGHAT and FQNNGV. The CDR3 consists of 15 residues. Trimming removed 3 bases from V and 5 bases from J; junction bases left unmatched: 6. The DNA of the CDR3 is TGTGCCAGCAGCTTTGGGGCAGGGGGAACCGGGGAGCTGTTTTTT. This sequence encodes CASSFGAGGTGELFF.

The CDR3 coding sequence is TGTGCCAGCGCGGGGCTAGGGAATTCACCCCTCCACTTT. Translating it yields CASAGLGNSPLHF. The V and J genes are TRBV27 and TRBJ1-6; weak D call: TRBD1 (5 bases). Germline V gene lookup returns CDR1 MNHEY and CDR2 SMNVEV (reference sequence). The CDR3 has 13 residues. With 8 bases removed from V and 7 bases from J, the gap between germline ends came to 12 bases.

The V gene is TRBV11-2, the J gene TRBJ2-7; 8 positions match TRBD2. This CDR3 region has 17 residues. J gave up 5 bases and V 3 bases, and 15 bases lay outside the gene matches. Germline-derived CDR1 and CDR2 are SGHAT and FQNNGV. The CDR3 is CASSLEGSGIAAHEQYF. CDR3 nucleotide sequence: TGTGCCAGCAGCTTGGAGGGTAGCGGGATCGCGGCCCACGAGCAGTACTTC.

This sequence joins TRBV18 and TRBJ2-7, with a tentative D call TRBD1 (5 bases). V gave up 0 bases and J gave up 1 base, with 7 bases separating them. Germline V gene data show CDR1 as KGHSH and CDR2 as LQKENI. The CDR3 spans 14 residues. CDR3 loop: CASSPPQGSYEQYF. The CDR3 region has the DNA TGTGCCAGCTCACCACCGCAGGGATCCTACGAGCAGTACTTC.

The gene calls are TRBV4-3 and TRBJ2-6; D unclear. This CDR3 region has 15 residues. V was cut by 2 bases and J by 2 bases, with 7 bases left in between. Germline V gene lookup returns CDR1 LGHNA and CDR2 YSLEER. In nucleotides, the CDR3 is TGCGCCAGCAGCCAATCTAGGACTGGGGCCAACGTCCTGACTTTC. Translated, it gives CASSQSRTGANVLTF.

The V and J genes are TRBV3-1 (or the pseudogene TRBV3-2) and TRBJ2-4, with 7 bases lining up with TRBD1. Germline CDR1 is LGHDT and CDR2 is YNNKEL (reference sequence). CDR3 length: 13 amino acids. The J segment lost 3 bases and the V segment lost 6 bases, leaving 2 bases of the junction unmatched. CDR3 DNA sequence: TGTGCCAGCAGACGGACAGGCAAAAACATTCAGTACTTC. Translating it yields CASRRTGKNIQYF.

The V gene is TRBV28, the J gene TRBJ2-7, with TRBD1 matching over 7 bases. Looked up from germline, CDR1 is MDHEN and CDR2 is SYDVKM. V lost 6 bases, J lost 7 bases, and 12 bases stayed unmatched. The CDR3 has 14 amino acids. The CDR3 protein is CASRPTGLAGEQYF. The CDR3 DNA is TGTGCCAGCAGACCGACAGGGCTCGCTGGGGAGCAGTACTTC.

CDR3 in amino acids: CASSLEDRARSGANVLTF. The DNA of the CDR3 is TGTGCCAGCAGCTTGGAGGACAGGGCCCGCTCTGGGGCCAACGTCCTGACTTTC. V gene TRBV5-5 combines with J gene TRBJ2-6, with 8 bases aligning to TRBD1. Germline lookup yields CDR1 SGHKS and CDR2 YYEKEE (reference sequence). Trimming cost V 0 bases and J 0 bases; bases outside gene matches: 5. The CDR3 has 18 amino acids.

The rearrangement joins TRBV6-5 to TRBJ1-1; no clear D gene. Germline CDR1 is MNHEY and CDR2 is SVGAGI. This CDR3 comprises 13 residues. The ends were cut back, 0 bases at V and 1 base at J, with 3 bases in the middle. CDR3 residues: CASSYSRNTEAFF. The CDR3 DNA is TGTGCCAGCAGTTACTCGAGGAACACTGAAGCTTTCTTT.

The chain links TRBV3-1 (or the pseudogene TRBV3-2) to TRBJ2-7, with TRBD2 matching over 10 bases. The V gene end was trimmed by 1 base and the J gene end by 2 bases; junction bases not matched to a gene: 5. The CDR3 totals 16 residues. CDR1 and CDR2 (germline): LGHDT, YNNKEL (reference sequence). CDR3 in DNA: TGTGCCAGCAGCCAAGGGATACTAGCGGGACCCTACGAGCAGTACTTC. Its translation: CASSQGILAGPYEQYF.

The chain recombines TRBV19 with TRBJ2-2, with D possibly matching TRBD1 (6 bases). The CDR3 runs to 15 residues. The germline V gene has CDR1 LNHDA and CDR2 SQIVND (reference sequence). The V gene lost 6 bases and the J gene lost 7 bases, with 18 bases spanning the gap. The CDR3 region is CASRTNRAEGGELFF. The CDR3 DNA sequence: TGTGCCAGTAGAACCAACAGGGCAGAGGGCGGGGAGCTGTTTTTT.

This chain connects TRBV4-1 to TRBJ2-5; 8 bases are a match to TRBD2. There are 15 residues in the CDR3. Per the germline V gene, CDR1 is MGHRA and CDR2 is YSYEKL. Trimming took 4 bases from V and 5 from J; bases not matched to a gene: 9. CDR3 loop: CASSRYSGVSETQYF. CDR3 nucleotides: TGCGCCAGCAGCCGTTATAGCGGGGTGTCGGAGACCCAGTACTTC.

This clone was detected many times. This chain uses TRBV24-1 with TRBJ2-1, with 12 bases fitting TRBD2. CDR1 and CDR2 (germline): KGHDR, SFDVKD. Trimming cost V 5 bases and J 7 bases; bases outside gene matches: 14. The CDR3 length is 18 residues. CDR3 DNA sequence: TGTGCCACCAGTGCCCCCCCCCTAGCGGGGGGGCGAGGTAATGAGCAGTTCTTC. Its protein product is CATSAPPLAGGRGNEQFF.

The J gene is TRBJ1-4, the V gene TRBV19; D is unclear. The CDR3 spans 16 residues. The V gene's germline CDR1 is LNHDA and CDR2 SQIVND (reference sequence). Trimming shortened V by 6 bases and J by 0 bases, and 14 bases separated the two germline ends. The CDR3: CASRPIETTTNEKLFF. CDR3 coding DNA: TGTGCCAGTAGACCTATTGAGACAACAACTAATGAAAAACTGTTTTTT.

The chain has TRBV20-1 and TRBJ1-1; no clear D. The V gene lost 3 bases and the J gene lost 1 base, with 9 bases spanning the gap. CDR1 DFQATT and CDR2 SNEGSKA come from the germline V gene (reference sequence). The CDR3 runs 13 residues. The CDR3 is CSASQAQNTEAFF. The CDR3 coding sequence is TGCAGTGCTAGTCAGGCCCAGAACACTGAAGCTTTCTTT.

J is TRBJ1-2 and V is TRBV7-2; tentative D call: TRBD1 (6 bases). CDR3 length equals 16 residues. V was trimmed by 4 bases and J by 7 bases, leaving 22 bases between them. Germline CDR1 SGHTA, CDR2 FQGNSA. CDR3 in amino acids: CASSYETGMISAGYTF. Here the CDR3 DNA reads TGTGCCAGCAGCTACGAAACAGGGATGATCTCGGCTGGCTACACCTTC.

Details on this clone: The germline gene is not matched at one end of the junction; a read error may be the cause. V and J are TRBV28 and TRBJ1-1; 10 bases agree with TRBD1. Germline V lookup: CDR1 MDHEN, CDR2 SYDVKM. CDR3 length equals 14 residues. The CDR3 spells CASSTSYRDRGKLF. CDR3 DNA sequence: TGTGCCAGCAGTACCTCCTACCGGGACAGGGGAAAACTCTTT. The variable domain in full, completed from reference TRBV28 and TRBJ1-1, reads DVKVTQSSRYLVKRTGEKVFLECVQDMDHENMFWYRQDPGLGLRLIYFSYDVKMKEKGDIPEGYSVSREKKERFSLILESASTNQTSMYLCASSTSYRDRGKLFGQGTRLTVV.

V is TRBV5-1 and J is TRBJ2-5, with 10 bases aligning to TRBD1. This CDR3 comprises 14 residues. After removal of 4 bases from V and 9 bases from J, the junction contained 9 bases not matched to a gene. Germline CDR1 SGHRS, CDR2 YFSETQ. CDR3: CASSPDRGRMAQYF. CDR3 nucleotide sequence: TGCGCCAGCAGCCCTGACAGGGGGCGGATGGCCCAGTACTTC.